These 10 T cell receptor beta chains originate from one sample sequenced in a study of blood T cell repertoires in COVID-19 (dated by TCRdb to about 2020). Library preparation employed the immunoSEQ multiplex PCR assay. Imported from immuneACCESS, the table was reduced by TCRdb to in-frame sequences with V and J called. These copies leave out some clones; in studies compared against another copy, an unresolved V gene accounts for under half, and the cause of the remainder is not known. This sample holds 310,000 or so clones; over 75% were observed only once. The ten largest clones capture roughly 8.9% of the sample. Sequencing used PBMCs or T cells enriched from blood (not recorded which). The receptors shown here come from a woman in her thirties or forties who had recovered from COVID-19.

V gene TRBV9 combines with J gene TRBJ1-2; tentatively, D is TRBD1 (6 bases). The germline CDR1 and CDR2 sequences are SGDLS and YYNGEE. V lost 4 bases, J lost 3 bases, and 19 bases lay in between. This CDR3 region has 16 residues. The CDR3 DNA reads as TGTGCCAGCAGCCACGGGAAGGCAGGGGAGCACTATGGCTACACCTTC. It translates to CASSHGKAGEHYGYTF.

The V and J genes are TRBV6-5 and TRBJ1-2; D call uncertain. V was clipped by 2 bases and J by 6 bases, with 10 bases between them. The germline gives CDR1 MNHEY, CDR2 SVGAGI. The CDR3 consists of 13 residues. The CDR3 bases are TGTGCCAGCAGTTACGAGAGGCTAAATGGCTACACCTTC. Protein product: CASSYERLNGYTF.

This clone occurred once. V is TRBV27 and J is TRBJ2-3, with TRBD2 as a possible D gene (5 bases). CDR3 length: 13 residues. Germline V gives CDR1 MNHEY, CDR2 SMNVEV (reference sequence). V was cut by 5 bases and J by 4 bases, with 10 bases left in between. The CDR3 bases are TGTGCCAGCAGTCACGAGAGGGCAGATACGCAGTATTTT. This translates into CASSHERADTQYF.

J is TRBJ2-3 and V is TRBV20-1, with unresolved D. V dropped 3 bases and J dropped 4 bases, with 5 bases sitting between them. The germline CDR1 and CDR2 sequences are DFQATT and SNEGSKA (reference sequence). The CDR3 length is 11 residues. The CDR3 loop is CSASSPDTQYF. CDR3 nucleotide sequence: TGCAGTGCTAGCTCTCCAGATACGCAGTATTTT.

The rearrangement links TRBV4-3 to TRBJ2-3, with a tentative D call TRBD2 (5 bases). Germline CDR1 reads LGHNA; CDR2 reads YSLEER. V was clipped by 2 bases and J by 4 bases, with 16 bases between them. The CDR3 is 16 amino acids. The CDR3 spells CASSQKDSRKADTQYF. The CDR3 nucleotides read TGCGCCAGCAGCCAAAAGGACTCCCGAAAGGCAGATACGCAGTATTTT.

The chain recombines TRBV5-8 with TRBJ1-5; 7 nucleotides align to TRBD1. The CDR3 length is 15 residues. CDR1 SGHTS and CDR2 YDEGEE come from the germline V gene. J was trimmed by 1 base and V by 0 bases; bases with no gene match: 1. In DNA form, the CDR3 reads TGTGCCAGCAGCTTGGGGGGACAGAGCAATCAGCCCCAGCATTTT. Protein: CASSLGGQSNQPQHF. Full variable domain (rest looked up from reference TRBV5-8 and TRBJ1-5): EAGVTQSPTHLIKTRGQQATLRCSPISGHTSVYWYQQALGLGLQFLLWYDEGEERNRGNFPPRFSGRQFPNYSSELNVNALELEDSALYLCASSLGGQSNQPQHFGDGTRLSIL.

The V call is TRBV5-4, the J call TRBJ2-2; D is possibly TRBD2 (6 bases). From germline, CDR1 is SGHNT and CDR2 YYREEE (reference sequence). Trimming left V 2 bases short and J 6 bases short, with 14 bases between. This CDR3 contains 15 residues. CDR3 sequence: CASSFPGSQPGELFF. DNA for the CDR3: TGTGCCAGCAGCTTTCCCGGGAGCCAGCCCGGGGAGCTGTTTTTT.

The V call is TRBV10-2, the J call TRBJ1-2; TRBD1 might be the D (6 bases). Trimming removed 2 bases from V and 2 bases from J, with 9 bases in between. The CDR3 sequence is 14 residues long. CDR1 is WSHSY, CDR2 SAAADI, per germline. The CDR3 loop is CASSERGRNYGYTF. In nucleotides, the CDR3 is TGCGCCAGCAGTGAGAGGGGGAGAAACTATGGCTACACCTTC.

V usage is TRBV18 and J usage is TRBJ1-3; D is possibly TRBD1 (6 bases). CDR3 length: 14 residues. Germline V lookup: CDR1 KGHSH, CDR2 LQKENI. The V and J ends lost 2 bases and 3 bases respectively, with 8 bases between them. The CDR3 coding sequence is TGTGCCAGCTCACCAGGCAGGGGTGGAAACACCATATATTTT. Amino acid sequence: CASSPGRGGNTIYF.

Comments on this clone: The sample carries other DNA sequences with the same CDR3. CDR3 sequence (DNA): TGTGCCAGCAGTGGGACAGGGGGCAATCAGCCCCAGCATTTT. It yields the protein CASSGTGGNQPQHF. This chain links TRBV27 with TRBJ1-5; 10 nucleotides line up with TRBD1. V gave up 5 bases and J gave up 2 bases; unmatched junction bases: 0. The CDR3 consists of 14 residues. The germline gives CDR1 MNHEY, CDR2 SMNVEV (reference sequence).